This entry lists 16 T cell receptor beta chains sequenced from one sample in a study of blood T cell repertoires in COVID-19. Libraries were prepared by immunoSEQ multiplex PCR; TCRdb keeps only in-frame clonotypes and omits some of them. The data show roughly 44,000 clones, around 90% seen once. Material: peripheral blood. These receptor sequences come from a man older than 75 with acute or convalescent COVID-19.

The genes are TRBV30 and TRBJ1-2; the D is unclear. The germline CDR1 and CDR2 sequences are GTSNPN and SVGIG (reference sequence). The CDR3 consists of 15 residues. V was shortened by 4 bases and J by 5 bases, with 20 bases between the two germline ends. This CDR3 reads CAWTGGRALWYGYTF. The CDR3 DNA reads as TGTGCCTGGACGGGAGGGCGCGCACTATGGTATGGCTACACCTTC.

The V and J genes are TRBV6-5 and TRBJ1-2; TRBD1 aligns across 7 bases. Unmatched junction bases numbered 1, after V lost 0 bases and J lost 3 bases. This CDR3 comprises 14 residues. The germline CDR1 and CDR2 sequences are MNHEY and SVGAGI. CDR3 DNA sequence: TGTGCCAGCAGTTACTCCGACAGGGACTATGGCTACACCTTC. Its protein is CASSYSDRDYGYTF.

The chain has TRBV29-1 and TRBJ1-2; D call uncertain. Germline-derived CDR1 and CDR2 are SQVTM and ANQGSEA. Trimming pared 4 bases from V and 8 bases from J, leaving 5 bases between. This CDR3 is built from 9 residues. The CDR3 DNA sequence: TGCAGCGTTGTCGCGGGCTACACCTTC. Amino acids: CSVVAGYTF.

The V gene is TRBV6-5, the J gene TRBJ1-2, with D possibly being TRBD1 (6 bases). V was cut by 6 bases and J by 1 base, with 9 bases left in between. Per germline, CDR1 MNHEY and CDR2 SVGAGI. The CDR3 spans 13 residues. This chain's CDR3 is CASRPDSNYGYTF. The DNA for the CDR3 is TGTGCCAGCAGGCCGGACAGTAACTATGGCTACACCTTC.

The chain uses TRBV3-1 (or the pseudogene TRBV3-2) and TRBJ1-3; TRBD1 is a possible D gene (6 bases). Germline V gene sequence: CDR1 LGHDT, CDR2 YNNKEL (reference sequence). Deletions cut 4 bases from V and 0 bases from J, with 10 bases between. CDR3 length: 15 amino acids. CDR3 in amino acids: CASSPGHYSGNTIYF. DNA of the CDR3: TGTGCCAGCAGCCCGGGACACTACTCTGGAAACACCATATATTTT.

The rearrangement links TRBV2 to TRBJ1-4, with 8 bases identical to TRBD1. The CDR3 is 13 amino acids. After removal of 9 bases from V and 8 bases from J, the junction contained 8 bases not matched to a gene. Germline CDR1 SNHLY, CDR2 FYNNEI. The CDR3 sequence: CARKDRVLEKLFF. CDR3 nucleotide sequence: TGTGCCAGGAAGGACAGGGTTTTGGAAAAACTGTTTTTT. Using reference TRBV2 and TRBJ1-4 for the parts outside the CDR3, the full variable domain is EPEVTQTPSHQVTQMGQEVILRCVPISNHLYFYWYRQILGQKVEFLVSFYNNEISEKSEIFDDQFSVERPDGSNFTLKIRSTKLEDSAMYFCARKDRVLEKLFFGSGTQLSVL.

This rearrangement joins TRBV11-2 to TRBJ1-1; D possibly corresponds to TRBD1 (6 bases). This CDR3 region has 13 residues. V lost 5 bases, J lost 4 bases, and 11 bases lay in between. Germline assignment: CDR1 SGHAT and CDR2 FQNNGV. DNA for the CDR3: TGTGCCAGCAGCGTGGACAGTGGCACTGAAGCTTTCTTT. This translates into CASSVDSGTEAFF.

This chain links TRBV5-1 with TRBJ2-3; D may be TRBD2 (6 bases). Trimming removed 0 bases at V and 5 bases at J, with 10 bases between. The CDR3 is 14 residues long. Germline V gene lookup returns CDR1 SGHRS and CDR2 YFSETQ. The CDR3 is CASSLDGGKDTQYF. The CDR3, as DNA: TGCGCCAGCAGCTTGGACGGGGGAAAAGATACGCAGTATTTT.

This clone was observed once. The J gene is TRBJ1-1, the V gene TRBV27; D is unclear. The germline CDR1 and CDR2 sequences are MNHEY and SMNVEV (reference sequence). V was clipped by 6 bases and J by 4 bases, with 18 bases between them. There are 15 residues in the CDR3. In nucleotides, the CDR3 is TGTGCCAGCAGGAACGGGAAGTCGTCGGGCACTGAAGCTTTCTTT. Translation gives CASRNGKSSGTEAFF.

The gene calls are TRBV20-1 and TRBJ1-2; D gene uncertain. Trimming cost V 3 bases and J 4 bases, with 15 bases left between them. CDR3 size: 14 residues. CDR1 is DFQATT and CDR2 is SNEGSKA in the germline V gene (reference sequence). The CDR3 loop is CSASKAAGSYGYTF. CDR3 nucleotides: TGCAGTGCTAGTAAGGCAGCAGGATCCTATGGCTACACCTTC.

The V gene is TRBV24-1, the J gene TRBJ2-2, with D tentatively TRBD2 (7 bases). CDR3 size: 18 residues. Germline V gene lookup returns CDR1 KGHDR and CDR2 SFDVKD. The ends were cut back, 10 bases at V and 7 bases at J, with 30 bases in the middle. CDR3 nucleotides: TGTGCCACTTCCTTTGCGGGGGCAGCGTGGGGGTTAAGCGGGGAGCTGTTTTTT. Encoded protein: CATSFAGAAWGLSGELFF.

The rearrangement links TRBV7-6 to TRBJ2-5; D is possibly TRBD1 (5 bases). V lost 5 bases and J 5 bases, leaving 12 bases between the germline ends. The CDR3 consists of 13 residues. CDR1 is SGHVS and CDR2 is FNYEAQ in the germline V gene. The CDR3, as DNA: TGTGCCAGCAGCAAGCTCAGGGTTGAGACCCAGTACTTC. This translates into CASSKLRVETQYF.

V usage is TRBV18 and J usage is TRBJ1-1; D remains unclear. The CDR3 is 12 residues long. V was clipped by 2 bases and J by 5 bases, with 6 bases between them. The V gene's germline CDR1 is KGHSH and CDR2 LQKENI. The CDR3, as DNA: TGTGCCAGCTCACCAGGAGTTACTGAAGCTTTCTTT. Residues: CASSPGVTEAFF.

The chain carries TRBV6-5 and TRBJ1-4; D possibly corresponds to TRBD1 (6 bases). V shed 6 bases and J shed 5 bases, with 16 bases lying between them. This CDR3 is built from 15 residues. Germline V gives CDR1 MNHEY, CDR2 SVGAGI. CDR3 region: CASSPRTAQNEKLFF. CDR3 coding DNA: TGTGCCAGCAGCCCCCGGACAGCGCAAAATGAAAAACTGTTTTTT.

The chain combines TRBV6-4 with TRBJ1-1; no reliable D call. Per the germline V gene, CDR1 is MRHNA and CDR2 is SNTAGT. V lost 5 bases and J 1 base, leaving 8 bases between the germline ends. The CDR3 extends over 13 amino acids. In DNA form, the CDR3 reads TGTGCCAGCAGTCAAAGAGAGAACACTGAAGCTTTCTTT. This gives the protein CASSQRENTEAFF.

The chain employs TRBV5-4 and TRBJ2-1; 7 bases fit TRBD1. Per the germline V gene, CDR1 is SGHNT and CDR2 is YYREEE (reference sequence). J lost 10 bases, V lost 2 bases, and 3 bases had no gene match. The length of the CDR3 is 12 residues. As DNA, the CDR3 is TGTGCCAGCAGCTTTACAGGGGAAGAGCAGTTCTTC. It specifies CASSFTGEEQFF.